Described below is a single T cell receptor beta chain sequence and its context. It has no known antigen specificity. Base qualities are not recorded, but no much larger clone differs from it by a single base. For sequencing of the TCRbeta CDR3 region, genomic DNA was extracted from the sorted cells. TCRbeta CDR3 regions were sequenced using the immunoSEQ Assay. Here the immuneACCESS table is served through TCRdb, limited to in-frame sequences with V and J called. Missing clones are a known gap in these copies; in checked studies unresolved V genes cover under half, and the rest lacks a known reason. This sample has more than 40,000 clones in its table, and 84% of those were observed once. The top ten clonotypes cover around 25% of the sample. These data are taken from a study of OX40 agonist ivuxolimab in advanced cancers. Regarding the study in general: Ivuxolimab was an agonistic, fully human IgG2 monoclonal antibody directed against OX40 (CD134), a costimulatory receptor. Partial responses occurred in three dose-escalation patients, of whom one had hepatocellular carcinoma and two had cutaneous melanoma. Intravenous ivuxolimab was administered to patients every 2 weeks at six dose levels: 0.01, 0.1, 0.3, 1.5, 3 and 10 mg/kg. Of the roughly 53 patients in dose escalation, around 19 had hepatocellular carcinoma, around 15 had melanoma, 9 had renal cell carcinoma and 9 had head and neck cancer. The point of sequencing TCRbeta in the periphery was to test whether ivuxolimab changed TCR sequence diversity and drove clonal T-cell expansion. The paper covers the monotherapy dose-escalation part of the phase I ivuxolimab trial, which included N ≈ 50 patients. Patients were allowed to have had prior anti-PD-1, anti-PD-L1 or anti-CTLA-4 therapy, and approximately 40% of the dose-escalation patients had been treated with checkpoint inhibitors. In the dose-escalation cohort, 65% to 85% of patients were male, and the mean age was 60 years with a range of roughly 20 to 85.

Results and caveats for the whole study, not just this receptor: Low levels of normalized T-cell clonal expansion were also shown by some nonresponding patients. On average, CD8+ T cells showed more expanded clones than CD4+ T cells after ivuxolimab. The antigen specificity of the peripheral T cells that underwent clonal expansion was not determined. At doses of 0.1 to 3.0 mg/kg, clonal expansion of both CD4+ and CD8+ blood T cells was observed from baseline to week 6. In partial responders in the 0.1-3.0 mg/kg groups, normalized peripheral clonal expansion was found to be among the lowest, especially among CD8+ T cells.

Taken from the germline V gene, the CDR1 and CDR2 loops are SGDLS and YYNGEE. Counted from cysteine to phenylalanine, this CDR3 has 13 amino acids. Here the CDR3 DNA is all that survives: 39 bases in frame from base 1. The junction shows trimming of 3 bases on V and 5 bases on J, plus 11 bases between the germline ends. The trial excluded patients who had a history of autoimmune disease or who were on systemic immunosuppression. Peripheral blood for TCR sequencing was drawn from every dose cohort at baseline, at cycle 4 day 1 and at cycle 7 day 1. Samples were obtained from an open-label, multicenter, first-in-human phase I dose-escalation trial of ivuxolimab. The trial enrolled adults with locally advanced or metastatic head and neck squamous cell, hepatocellular, melanoma or renal cell carcinoma. Before TCR sequencing, CD4+ T cells and CD8+ T cells from peripheral blood were sorted into separate populations.

The sample was CD4+ or CD8+ T cells sorted from blood, taken in a trial of the OX40 agonist ivuxolimab. The chain employs TRBV9 and TRBJ2-5; the D gene identity is not certain. This clonotype was obtained from an adult with an advanced solid tumor such as melanoma, head and neck, liver or kidney cancer. This receptor has the CDR3 CASSDPVGETQYF. The base sequence is TGTGCCAGCAGCGACCCCGTGGGCGAGACCCAGTACTTC. Here the CDR3 is joined to the reference TRBV9 and TRBJ2-5 genes, and the full variable domain is: DSGVTQTPKHLITATGQRVTLRCSPRSGDLSVYWYQQSLDQGLQFLIQYYNGEERAKGNILERFSAQQFPDLHSELNLSSLELGDSALYFCASSDPVGETQYFGPGTRLLVL.